The 29 T cell receptor beta chains below were found in one sample sequenced in a study of blood T cell repertoires in COVID-19. Assay used: immunoSEQ multiplex PCR; TCRdb lists only in-frame clones, some missing. The sample yields hundreds of thousands of clones, 70% to 90% seen once. The specimen was PBMCs or T cells enriched from blood (not recorded which). These receptors all stem from a man younger than 40 who had recovered from COVID-19.

The chain carries TRBV5-8 and TRBJ1-5, with D possibly TRBD1 on 5 matching bases. CDR1 is SGHTS, CDR2 YDEGEE, per germline. Trimming removed 1 base from V and 3 bases from J, with 11 bases in between. This CDR3 has 15 residues. The CDR3 here is CASSLQGRDNQPQHF. CDR3 sequence (DNA): TGTGCCAGCAGCTTGCAGGGCAGGGACAATCAGCCCCAGCATTTT.

This clone was counted once. The gene calls are TRBV15 and TRBJ1-2, with D possibly TRBD1 on 6 matching bases. The V end was cut by 0 bases, the J end by 6 bases, with 11 bases between. Germline-derived CDR1 and CDR2 are LNHNV and YYDKDF (reference sequence). The CDR3 runs 14 residues. The CDR3 bases are TGTGCCACCAGCAGAGATTCCAGGGGCAATGGCTACACCTTC. The encoded protein is CATSRDSRGNGYTF. Variable domain in full (rest from reference TRBV15 and TRBJ1-2): DAMVIQNPRYQVTQFGKPVTLSCSQTLNHNVMYWYQQKSSQAPKLLFHYYDKDFNNEADTPDNFQSRRPNTSFCFLDIRSPGLGDTAMYLCATSRDSRGNGYTFGSGTRLTVV.

The gene calls are TRBV2 and TRBJ1-2; 7 positions match TRBD1. V lost 8 bases to trimming and J lost 4 bases; unmatched junction nucleotides: 7. Germline V lookup: CDR1 SNHLY, CDR2 FYNNEI. This CDR3 comprises 13 residues. This CDR3 reads CASGKQGSYGYTF. CDR3 bases: TGTGCCAGCGGAAAACAGGGGAGCTATGGCTACACCTTC.

The chain employs TRBV2 and TRBJ1-6; D remains unclear. This CDR3 has 15 residues. Trimming removed 0 bases from V and 11 bases from J, with 14 bases in between. Germline loops: CDR1 SNHLY, CDR2 FYNNEI. CDR3 DNA sequence: TGTGCCAGCAGTGAAGCACGGGAGAAGGGCCCACCCCTCCACTTT. This gives the protein CASSEAREKGPPLHF.

The chain has TRBV10-3 and TRBJ1-1; TRBD1 might be the D (6 bases). The V end was cut by 2 bases, the J end by 8 bases, with 9 bases between. Per the germline V gene, CDR1 is ENHRY and CDR2 is SYGVKD. The CDR3 loop spans 12 amino acids. The CDR3 region is CAISERTEEAFF. CDR3 nucleotides: TGTGCCATCAGTGAGAGGACAGAGGAAGCTTTCTTT.

Concerning this clone: This specimen includes other DNA sequences encoding the same CDR3. The chain recombines TRBV12-3 or TRBV12-4 with TRBJ1-1, with D hard to call. The CDR3 loop spans 13 amino acids. The V gene lost 1 base and the J gene lost 1 base, with 4 bases spanning the gap. The CDR3 DNA reads as TGTGCCAGCAGTTTAGGAGGGAACACTGAAGCTTTCTTT. Encoded protein: CASSLGGNTEAFF.

V usage is TRBV30 and J usage is TRBJ1-5; 9 bases agree with TRBD1. The CDR3 loop spans 14 amino acids. Germline trimming cut 7 bases from V and 2 bases from J; bases unmatched to any gene: 6. Germline V gene data show CDR1 as GTSNPN and CDR2 as SVGIG (reference sequence). The CDR3 loop is CASRDRGGNQPQHF. CDR3 bases: TGTGCCTCAAGAGACAGGGGGGGCAATCAGCCCCAGCATTTT.

The chain couples TRBV6-1 to TRBJ2-1; a possible D gene is TRBD1 (6 bases). The germline CDR1 and CDR2 sequences are MNHNS and SASEGT. The CDR3 spans 15 residues. Trimming removed 1 base from V and 8 bases from J, with 15 bases in between. The CDR3 loop reads CASSEDGRGLYEQFF. CDR3 nucleotides: TGTGCCAGCAGTGAAGATGGCAGGGGATTGTATGAGCAGTTCTTC.

This rearrangement joins TRBV5-1 to TRBJ2-1, with 10 bases lining up with TRBD2. The junction had 12 bases not matched to a gene; V was cut back by 6 bases and J by 6 bases. The germline CDR1 and CDR2 sequences are SGHRS and YFSETQ. This CDR3 spans 16 amino acids. The CDR3 DNA follows: TGCGCCAGCAATACCAGGTTCGCTAGCGGGGGCAATGAGCAGTTCTTC. This gives the protein CASNTRFASGGNEQFF. Full variable domain (rest looked up from reference TRBV5-1 and TRBJ2-1): KAGVTQTPRYLIKTRGQQVTLSCSPISGHRSVSWYQQTPGQGLQFLFEYFSETQRNKGNFPGRFSGRQFSNSRSEMNVSTLELGDSALYLCASNTRFASGGNEQFFGPGTRLTVL.

The chain recombines TRBV4-1 with TRBJ1-2; D gene uncertain. Germline V gene lookup returns CDR1 MGHRA and CDR2 YSYEKL. There are 14 residues in the CDR3. Trimming cost V 1 base and J 4 bases, with 10 bases left between them. The CDR3 spells CASSQGDIGYGYTF. DNA for the CDR3: TGCGCCAGCAGCCAAGGAGACATCGGCTATGGCTACACCTTC.

This clone was seen more than once but under ten times. This rearrangement joins TRBV5-6 to TRBJ1-4; tentatively, D is TRBD1 (5 bases). This CDR3 has 16 residues. CDR1 and CDR2 (germline): SGHDT, YYEEEE. V lost 0 bases to trimming and J lost 6 bases, with 15 bases between them. The CDR3 sequence is CASSLGGGALYEKLFF. Here the CDR3 DNA reads TGTGCCAGCAGCTTGGGTGGAGGGGCCTTATATGAAAAACTGTTTTTT.

The rearrangement links TRBV4-3 to TRBJ2-3; 13 positions match TRBD2. The CDR3 totals 17 residues. Unmatched junction bases numbered 7, after V lost 5 bases and J lost 2 bases. Germline lookup yields CDR1 LGHNA and CDR2 YSLEER. The CDR3 nucleotides are TGCGCCAGCAGCGCCCGGACTAGCGGGGGAACCACAGATACGCAGTATTTT. Protein: CASSARTSGGTTDTQYF.

Notes on this clone: One end of the junction is discordant with germline, which a read error may explain. J is TRBJ2-2 and V is TRBV19; possibly TRBD1 for D (6 bases). CDR1 and CDR2 (germline): LNHDA, SQIVND (reference sequence). The CDR3 has 16 residues. The CDR3 coding sequence is TGCGCCAGTAGTATAGGGGCAGGGGTAGAGACCGGGGAGCTGTTTTTT. Its translation is CASSIGAGVETGELFF.

This clone was seen a handful of times. The chain has TRBV10-3 and TRBJ1-2; 7 bases map to TRBD1. Germline assignment: CDR1 ENHRY and CDR2 SYGVKD. The V segment lost 2 bases and the J segment 4 bases; nucleotides outside the gene matches: 7. The CDR3 contains 15 residues. As DNA, the CDR3 is TGTGCCATCAGTGAGGGACCGACAGGGAGCTATGGCTACACCTTC. This translates into CAISEGPTGSYGYTF.

This chain uses TRBV18 with TRBJ2-1, with TRBD2 as a possible D gene (5 bases). Germline assignment: CDR1 KGHSH and CDR2 LQKENI. The CDR3 totals 16 residues. Trimming cost V 2 bases and J 0 bases, with 11 bases left between them. This chain's CDR3 is CASSPSGSSSYNEQFF. DNA of the CDR3: TGTGCCAGCTCACCAAGCGGCAGTAGCTCCTACAATGAGCAGTTCTTC.

The chain employs TRBV6-5 and TRBJ1-1, with 11 bases that match TRBD1. Germline CDR1 is MNHEY and CDR2 is SVGAGI. This CDR3 contains 15 residues. Trimming cost V 3 bases and J 5 bases; bases outside gene matches: 5. The CDR3 DNA reads as TGTGCCAGCAGTTATTGGGACAGGGGGTCGACTGAAGCTTTCTTT. Protein sequence: CASSYWDRGSTEAFF.

This chain joins TRBV2 and TRBJ2-7; 8 nucleotides align to TRBD1. The V and J ends lost 4 bases and 4 bases, in that order; junction bases with no gene match: 3. The CDR3 runs 13 residues. Germline V gives CDR1 SNHLY, CDR2 FYNNEI. The CDR3 loop is CASSVRGRYEQYF. Written as DNA, the CDR3 is TGTGCCAGCAGTGTCAGGGGGCGGTACGAGCAGTACTTC.

This chain uses TRBV4-3 with TRBJ1-6; TRBD1 might be the D (5 bases). The CDR3 sequence is 15 residues long. With 0 bases removed from V and 6 bases from J, the gap between germline ends came to 9 bases. The V gene's germline CDR1 is LGHNA and CDR2 YSLEER. For the CDR3, the DNA is TGCGCCAGCAGCCAAGATCAGGGAACTAATTCACCCCTCCACTTT. Protein sequence: CASSQDQGTNSPLHF.

V and J are TRBV29-1 and TRBJ2-1; 7 nucleotides line up with TRBD2. This CDR3 spans 14 amino acids. Germline V gene lookup returns CDR1 SQVTM and CDR2 ANQGSEA. V lost 7 bases to trimming and J lost 4 bases; unmatched junction nucleotides: 10. The CDR3 loop reads CSERPGLPYNEQFF. DNA for the CDR3: TGCAGCGAACGACCGGGACTACCTTACAATGAGCAGTTCTTC.

The chain recombines TRBV2 with TRBJ1-2; D perhaps matches TRBD1 (6 bases). Germline CDR1 and CDR2: SNHLY and FYNNEI. The CDR3 runs 14 residues. Trimming stripped 2 bases from V and 3 bases from J, with 10 bases between. The CDR3 bases are TGTGCCAGCAGTGAAAGAAGGACAGACTATGGCTACACCTTC. This sequence encodes CASSERRTDYGYTF.

The rearrangement links TRBV4-3 to TRBJ2-7; 7 nucleotides align to TRBD1. The CDR3 runs 18 residues. Germline CDR1 reads LGHNA; CDR2 reads YSLEER. The ends lost 0 bases at V and 0 bases at J; junction bases unmatched: 11. The CDR3 reads CASSQEEVGRGSSYEQYF. DNA of the CDR3: TGCGCCAGCAGCCAAGAAGAGGTGGGCAGGGGGAGCTCCTACGAGCAGTACTTC.

The gene calls are TRBV29-1 and TRBJ1-1, with 9 bases aligning to TRBD1. The CDR3 has 13 residues. CDR1 is SQVTM, CDR2 ANQGSEA, per germline. V shed 5 bases, J shed 8 bases, and the junction held 9 bases outside the gene matches. The CDR3 is CSVPPEGQGEAFF. CDR3 nucleotide sequence: TGCAGCGTTCCCCCCGAGGGACAGGGAGAAGCTTTCTTT.

This clone occurred once. The rearrangement uses TRBV6-5 and TRBJ2-2, with D hard to call. Between the trimmed V and J ends, which lost 8 bases and 4 bases, there was a span of 14 bases. CDR1 and CDR2 (germline): MNHEY, SVGAGI. The CDR3 sequence is 14 residues long. The CDR3 nucleotides read TGTGCCAGCCCCCCGGAGAGCGTCACCGGGGAGCTGTTTTTT. Protein product: CASPPESVTGELFF.

This chain joins TRBV5-1 and TRBJ2-7, with 8 bases fitting TRBD1. Germline V gives CDR1 SGHRS, CDR2 YFSETQ. The V gene end was trimmed by 3 bases and the J gene end by 2 bases; junction bases not matched to a gene: 1. This CDR3 spans 13 amino acids. Here the CDR3 DNA reads TGCGCCAGCAGCTGGGGACAGGCCTACGAGCAGTACTTC. Its protein is CASSWGQAYEQYF.

CDR3 sequence: CASSLTQSSSYNEQFF. The DNA of the CDR3 is TGCGCCAGCAGCTTGACCCAATCGAGCTCCTACAATGAGCAGTTCTTC. This rearrangement joins TRBV5-1 to TRBJ2-1; D call uncertain. V dropped 1 base and J dropped 0 bases, with 11 bases sitting between them. CDR1 is SGHRS, CDR2 YFSETQ, per germline. The CDR3 totals 16 residues.

The chain couples TRBV18 to TRBJ1-6; D unclear. The CDR3 loop spans 15 amino acids. Trimming took off 2 bases at V and 0 bases at J, with 5 bases between the two ends. Germline values: CDR1 KGHSH, CDR2 LQKENI. CDR3 nucleotide sequence: TGTGCCAGCTCACCAGGAGGCTCCTATAATTCACCCCTCCACTTT. Its protein is CASSPGGSYNSPLHF.

This chain connects TRBV6-1 to TRBJ1-2; TRBD1 might be the D (5 bases). Germline V gives CDR1 MNHNS, CDR2 SASEGT. The CDR3 loop spans 14 amino acids. V was clipped by 1 base and J by 4 bases, with 10 bases between them. The CDR3 DNA reads as TGTGCCAGCAGTGAAGTGTCAGGGCCCTATGGCTACACCTTC. This sequence encodes CASSEVSGPYGYTF.

The CDR3 reads CASSSNFDEQFF. The CDR3, as DNA: TGCGCCAGCAGTAGTAATTTTGATGAGCAGTTCTTC. The chain links TRBV5-1 to TRBJ2-1; no clear D gene. There are 12 residues in the CDR3. V was trimmed by 5 bases and J by 8 bases, leaving 11 bases between them. CDR1 is SGHRS and CDR2 is YFSETQ in the germline V gene.

The chain combines TRBV7-6 with TRBJ2-3; 8 bases map to TRBD1. The V gene end was trimmed by 1 base and the J gene end by 1 base; junction bases not matched to a gene: 4. The CDR3 sequence is 16 residues long. CDR1 is SGHVS, CDR2 FNYEAQ, per germline. The CDR3 loop reads CASSLVVDRGTDTQYF. The CDR3 bases are TGTGCCAGCAGCTTAGTGGTGGACAGGGGCACAGATACGCAGTATTTT.